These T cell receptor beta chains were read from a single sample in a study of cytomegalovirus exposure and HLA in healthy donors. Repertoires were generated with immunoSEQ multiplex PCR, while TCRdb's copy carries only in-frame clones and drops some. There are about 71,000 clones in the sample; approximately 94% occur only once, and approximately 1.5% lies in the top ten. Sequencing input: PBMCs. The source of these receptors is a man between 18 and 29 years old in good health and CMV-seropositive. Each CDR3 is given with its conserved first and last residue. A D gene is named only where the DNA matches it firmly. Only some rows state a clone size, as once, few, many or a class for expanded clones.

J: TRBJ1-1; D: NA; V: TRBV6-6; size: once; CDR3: CASSYSPRDINTEAFF; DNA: TGTGCCAGCAGTTACTCGCCCCGGGACATTAACACTGAAGCTTTCTTT
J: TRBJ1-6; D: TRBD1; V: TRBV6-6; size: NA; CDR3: CASRPGQVINSPLHF; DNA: TGTGCCAGCAGGCCGGGACAGGTGATCAATTCACCCCTCCACTTT
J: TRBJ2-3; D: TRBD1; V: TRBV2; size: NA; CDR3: CASRKTGASTDTQYF; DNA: TGTGCCAGCAGGAAGACAGGGGCTAGCACAGATACGCAGTATTTT
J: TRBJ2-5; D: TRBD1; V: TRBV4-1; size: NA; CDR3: CASSQAGTVKTQYF; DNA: TGCGCCAGCAGCCAAGCCGGGACAGTGAAGACCCAGTACTTC
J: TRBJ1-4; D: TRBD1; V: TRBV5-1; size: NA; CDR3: CASSYTPGTGDEKLFF; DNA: TGCGCCAGCAGCTACACCCCCGGGACAGGGGACGAAAAACTGTTTTTT
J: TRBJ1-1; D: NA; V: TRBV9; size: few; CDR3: CASSVGLGGDTEAFF; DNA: TGTGCCAGCAGCGTAGGTTTAGGGGGTGACACTGAAGCTTTCTTT
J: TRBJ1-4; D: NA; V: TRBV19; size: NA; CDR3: CASSIPRNGNEKLFF; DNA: TGTGCCAGTAGTATTCCCAGAAATGGCAATGAAAAACTGTTTTTT
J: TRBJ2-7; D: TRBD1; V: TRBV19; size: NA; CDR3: CASSPGQGVYEQYF; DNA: TGTGCCAGTAGTCCGGGACAGGGCGTCTACGAGCAGTACTTC
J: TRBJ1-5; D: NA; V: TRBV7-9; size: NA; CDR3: CASSMGGVNQPQHF; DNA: TGTGCCAGCAGTATGGGGGGGGTCAATCAGCCCCAGCATTTT
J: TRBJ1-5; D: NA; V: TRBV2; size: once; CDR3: CASSEGGGNQPQHF; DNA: TGTGCCAGCAGTGAAGGGGGAGGGAATCAGCCCCAGCATTTT
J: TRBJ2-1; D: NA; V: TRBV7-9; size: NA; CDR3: CASSFSGSYNEQFF; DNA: TGTGCCAGCAGCTTCTCCGGCTCCTACAATGAGCAGTTCTTC
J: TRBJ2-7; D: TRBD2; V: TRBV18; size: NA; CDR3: CASSPSGTSAEQYF; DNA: TGTGCCAGCTCACCATCCGGGACTAGTGCCGAGCAGTACTTC
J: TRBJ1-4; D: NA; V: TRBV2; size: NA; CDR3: CASSESAGYDEKLFF; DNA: TGTGCCAGCAGTGAAAGTGCCGGGTATGACGAAAAACTGTTTTTT
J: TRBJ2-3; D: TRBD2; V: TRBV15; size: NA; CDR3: CATSRDRGASGSTDTQYF; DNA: TGTGCCACCAGCAGAGATAGGGGGGCTAGCGGGAGTACAGATACGCAGTATTTT
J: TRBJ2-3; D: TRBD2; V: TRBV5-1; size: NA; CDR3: CASSLGGTSGGSTDTQYF; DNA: TGCGCCAGCAGCTTGGGAGGGACTAGCGGAGGTTCAACAGATACGCAGTATTTT
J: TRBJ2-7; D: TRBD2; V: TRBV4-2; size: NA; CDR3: CASSQGSSGSSGVYEQYF; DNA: TGTGCCAGCAGCCAAGGCTCTAGCGGGAGCTCCGGGGTCTACGAGCAGTACTTC